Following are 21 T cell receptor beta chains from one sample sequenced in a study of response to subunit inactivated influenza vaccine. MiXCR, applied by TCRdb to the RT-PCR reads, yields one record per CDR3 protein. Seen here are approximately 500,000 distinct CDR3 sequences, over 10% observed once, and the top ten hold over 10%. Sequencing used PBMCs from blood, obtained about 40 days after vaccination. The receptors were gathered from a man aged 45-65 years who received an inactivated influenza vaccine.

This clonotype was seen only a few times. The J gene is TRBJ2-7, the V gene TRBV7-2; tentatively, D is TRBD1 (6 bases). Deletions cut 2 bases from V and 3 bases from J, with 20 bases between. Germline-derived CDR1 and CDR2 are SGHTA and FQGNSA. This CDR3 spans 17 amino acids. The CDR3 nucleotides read TGTGCCAGCAGCTTAAATTTACAGGGACGGATATTCTACGAGCAGTACTTC. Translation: CASSLNLQGRIFYEQYF.

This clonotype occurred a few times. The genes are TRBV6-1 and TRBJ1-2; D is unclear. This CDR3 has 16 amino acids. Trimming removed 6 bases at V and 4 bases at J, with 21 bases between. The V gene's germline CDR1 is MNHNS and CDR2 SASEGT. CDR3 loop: CASRILDKGNVYGYTF. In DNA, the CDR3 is TGTGCCAGCAGGATCCTAGACAAGGGTAATGTCTATGGCTACACCTTC.

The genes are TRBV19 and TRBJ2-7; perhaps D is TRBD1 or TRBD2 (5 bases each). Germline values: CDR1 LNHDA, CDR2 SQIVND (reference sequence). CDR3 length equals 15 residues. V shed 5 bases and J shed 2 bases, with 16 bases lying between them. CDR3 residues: CASSLRPRDAYEQYF. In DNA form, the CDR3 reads TGTGCCAGTAGTCTTCGACCCAGGGACGCCTACGAGCAGTACTTC.

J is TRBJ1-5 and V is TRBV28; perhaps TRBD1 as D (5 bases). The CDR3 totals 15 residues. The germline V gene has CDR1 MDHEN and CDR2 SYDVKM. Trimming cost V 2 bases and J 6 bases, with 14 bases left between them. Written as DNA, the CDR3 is TGTGCCAGCAGTTTAGTTTGGGGGATGGCTCAGCCCCAGCATTTT. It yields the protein CASSLVWGMAQPQHF.

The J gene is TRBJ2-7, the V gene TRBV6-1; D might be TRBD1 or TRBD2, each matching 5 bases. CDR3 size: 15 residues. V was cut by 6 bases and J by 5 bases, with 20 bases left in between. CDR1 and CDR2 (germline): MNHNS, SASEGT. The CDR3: CASREAGTPSDEQYF. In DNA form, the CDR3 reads TGTGCCAGCAGGGAGGCAGGGACCCCTTCAGACGAGCAGTACTTC.

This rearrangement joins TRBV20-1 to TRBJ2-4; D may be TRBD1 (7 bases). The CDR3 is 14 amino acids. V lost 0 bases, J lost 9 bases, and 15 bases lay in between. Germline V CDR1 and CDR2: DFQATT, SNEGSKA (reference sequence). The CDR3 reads CSARDIRQGGIQYF. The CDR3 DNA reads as TGCAGTGCTAGAGATATCAGGCAGGGGGGCATTCAGTACTTC.

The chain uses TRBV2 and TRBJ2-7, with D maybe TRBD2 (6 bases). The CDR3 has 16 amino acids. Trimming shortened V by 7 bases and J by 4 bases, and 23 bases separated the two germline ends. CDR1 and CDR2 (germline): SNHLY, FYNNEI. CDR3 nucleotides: TGTGCCAGCATAACCGGGCCCCTTCTAGGAGGGTACGAGCAGTACTTC. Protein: CASITGPLLGGYEQYF.

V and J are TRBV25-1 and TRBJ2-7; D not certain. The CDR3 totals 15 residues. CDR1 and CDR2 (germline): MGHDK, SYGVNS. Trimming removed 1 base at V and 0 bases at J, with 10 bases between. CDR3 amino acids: CASSESRISSYEQYF. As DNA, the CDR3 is TGTGCCAGCAGTGAATCCAGAATCAGCTCCTACGAGCAGTACTTC.

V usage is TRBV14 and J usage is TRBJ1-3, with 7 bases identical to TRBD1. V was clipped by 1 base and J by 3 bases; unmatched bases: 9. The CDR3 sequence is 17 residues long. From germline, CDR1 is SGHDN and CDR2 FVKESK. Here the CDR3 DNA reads TGTGCCAGCAGCCAAGTCTTCGGGACAGCCATTGGAAACACCATATATTTT. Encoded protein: CASSQVFGTAIGNTIYF. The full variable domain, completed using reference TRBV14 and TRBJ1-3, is EAGVTQFPSHSVIEKGQTVTLRCDPISGHDNLYWYRRVMGKEIKFLLHFVKESKQDESGMPNNRFLAERTGGTYSTLKVQPAELEDSGVYFCASSQVFGTAIGNTIYFGEGSWLTVV.

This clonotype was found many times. The CDR3 sequence: CSARQGGYEQYF. The CDR3 DNA sequence: TGCAGTGCCAGACAGGGGGGCTACGAGCAGTACTTC. The chain has TRBV20-1 and TRBJ2-7, with 9 bases that match TRBD1. This CDR3 has 12 residues. Germline CDR1 is DFQATT and CDR2 is SNEGSKA (reference sequence). J gave up 3 bases and V 6 bases, and 3 bases lay outside the gene matches.

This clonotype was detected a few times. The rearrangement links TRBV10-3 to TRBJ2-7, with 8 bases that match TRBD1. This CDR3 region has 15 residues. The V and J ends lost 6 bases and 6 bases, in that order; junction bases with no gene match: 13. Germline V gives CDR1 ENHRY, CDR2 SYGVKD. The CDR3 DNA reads TGTGCCATCAGGGTAGAGGACAGGGCTATTAGCGAGCAGTACTTC. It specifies CAIRVEDRAISEQYF.

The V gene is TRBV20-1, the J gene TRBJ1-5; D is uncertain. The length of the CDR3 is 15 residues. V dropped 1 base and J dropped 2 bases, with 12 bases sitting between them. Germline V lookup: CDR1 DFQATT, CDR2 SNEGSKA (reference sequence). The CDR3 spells CSARVRGLGNQPQHF. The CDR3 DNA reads TGCAGTGCTAGAGTACGGGGTCTGGGCAATCAGCCCCAGCATTTT.

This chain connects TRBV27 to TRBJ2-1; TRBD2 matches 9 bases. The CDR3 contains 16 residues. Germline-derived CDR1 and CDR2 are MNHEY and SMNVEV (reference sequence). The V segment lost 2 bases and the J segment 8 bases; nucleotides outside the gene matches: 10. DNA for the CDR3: TGTGCCAGCAGTTTACGTAGGACTAGCGTCGGGGATGAGCAGTTCTTC. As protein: CASSLRRTSVGDEQFF.

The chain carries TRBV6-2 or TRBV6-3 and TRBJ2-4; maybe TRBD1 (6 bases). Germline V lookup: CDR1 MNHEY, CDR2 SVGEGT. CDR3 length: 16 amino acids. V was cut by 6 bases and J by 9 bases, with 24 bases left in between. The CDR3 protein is CASSLRAGTISGIQYF. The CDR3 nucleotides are TGTGCCAGCAGCCTGAGGGCCGGGACAATAAGCGGCATTCAGTACTTC.

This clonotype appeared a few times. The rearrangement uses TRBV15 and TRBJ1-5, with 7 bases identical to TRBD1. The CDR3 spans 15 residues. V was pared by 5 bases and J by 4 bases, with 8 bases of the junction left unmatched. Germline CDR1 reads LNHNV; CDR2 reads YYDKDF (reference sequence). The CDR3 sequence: CATSGNRGINQPQHF. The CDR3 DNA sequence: TGTGCCACCAGCGGGAACAGGGGAATAAATCAGCCCCAGCATTTT.

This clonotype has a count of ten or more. As DNA, the CDR3 is TGTGCCAGCAGCTTTTGGGACCTATACTTC. Its translation is CASSFWDLYF. This chain joins TRBV7-2 and TRBJ2-4; tentatively, D is TRBD1 or TRBD2 (5 bases each). Looked up from germline, CDR1 is SGHTA and CDR2 is FQGNSA. Deletions cut 3 bases from V and 16 bases from J, with 10 bases between. The CDR3 totals 10 residues.

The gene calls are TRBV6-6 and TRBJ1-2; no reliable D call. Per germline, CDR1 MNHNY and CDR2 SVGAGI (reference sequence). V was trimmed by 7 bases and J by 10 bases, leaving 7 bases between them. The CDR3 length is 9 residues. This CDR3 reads CASNFPYTF. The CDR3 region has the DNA TGTGCCAGCAATTTCCCCTACACCTTC.

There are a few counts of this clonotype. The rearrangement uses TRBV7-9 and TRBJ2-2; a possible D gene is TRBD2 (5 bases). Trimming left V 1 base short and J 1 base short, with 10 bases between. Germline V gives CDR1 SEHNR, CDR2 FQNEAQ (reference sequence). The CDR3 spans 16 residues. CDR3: CASSLVQRKNTGELFF. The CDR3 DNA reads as TGTGCCAGCAGCTTAGTTCAGCGGAAGAACACCGGGGAGCTGTTTTTT.

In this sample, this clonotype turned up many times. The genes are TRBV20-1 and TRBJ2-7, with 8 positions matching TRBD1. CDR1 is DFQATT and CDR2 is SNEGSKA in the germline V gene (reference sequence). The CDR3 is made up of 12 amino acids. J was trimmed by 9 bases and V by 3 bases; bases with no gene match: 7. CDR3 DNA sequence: TGCAGTGCTAGTAAGCAGGGGGCTCCGCAGTACTTC. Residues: CSASKQGAPQYF.

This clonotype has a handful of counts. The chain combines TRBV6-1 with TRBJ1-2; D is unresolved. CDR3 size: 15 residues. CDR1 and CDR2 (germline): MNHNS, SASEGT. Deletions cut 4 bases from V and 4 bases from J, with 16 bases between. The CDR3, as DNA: TGTGCCAGCAGTGCAGATATGGCCGTTACCTATGGCTACACCTTC. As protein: CASSADMAVTYGYTF.

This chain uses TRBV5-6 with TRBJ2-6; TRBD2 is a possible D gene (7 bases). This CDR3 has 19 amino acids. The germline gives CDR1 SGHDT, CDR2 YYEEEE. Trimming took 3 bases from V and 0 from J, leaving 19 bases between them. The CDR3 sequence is CASSSPGGLPSSGANVLTF. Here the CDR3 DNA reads TGTGCCAGCAGCTCCCCCGGGGGGCTCCCAAGCTCTGGGGCCAACGTCCTGACTTTC.